A single sample is the source of the 5 T cell receptor beta chains below, sequenced in a study of cytomegalovirus exposure and HLA in healthy donors. 60 Vbeta and 13 Jbeta primers were used in PCR. Libraries were prepared by immunoSEQ multiplex PCR; TCRdb keeps only in-frame clonotypes and omits some of them. The table shows some 200,000 clones, with 60% to 85% occurring only once. The source material was PBMCs. These receptors were collected from a man in his forties or fifties in good health and CMV-seronegative.

This clone has more than one count but fewer than ten. The chain combines TRBV7-9 with TRBJ1-5, with D possibly matching TRBD1 (6 bases). The length of the CDR3 is 13 residues. Trimming left V 3 bases short and J 6 bases short, with 9 bases between. The germline V gene encodes CDR1 SEHNR and CDR2 FQNEAQ (reference sequence). The CDR3 sequence: CASSFGGGQPQHF. The CDR3 DNA sequence: TGTGCCAGCAGCTTTGGGGGCGGTCAGCCCCAGCATTTT.

With respect to this clone: Additional DNA sequences in this sample encode the identical CDR3. The chain uses TRBV4-2 and TRBJ2-3; a weak D match, TRBD2 (5 bases). The CDR3 length is 16 residues. V was pared by 3 bases and J by 0 bases, with 13 bases between. CDR1 is LGHNA and CDR2 is YNFKEQ in the germline V gene. CDR3 nucleotide sequence: TGTGCCAGCAGCCAGGGAGCAAAACTAAGCACAGATACGCAGTATTTT. It translates to CASSQGAKLSTDTQYF.

The chain links TRBV7-2 to TRBJ1-2; weak D call: TRBD1 (5 bases). The V end was cut by 5 bases, the J end by 4 bases, with 14 bases between. This CDR3 has 14 amino acids. Per germline, CDR1 SGHTA and CDR2 FQGNSA. CDR3 region: CASSHDRQSYGYTF. The DNA for the CDR3 is TGTGCCAGCAGCCACGACCGACAGAGCTATGGCTACACCTTC.

This rearrangement joins TRBV28 to TRBJ2-3, with 9 bases aligning to TRBD2. The CDR3 has 15 amino acids. Germline V gives CDR1 MDHEN, CDR2 SYDVKM. With V trimmed by 7 bases and J by 4 bases, 9 bases remained unmatched. CDR3 in DNA: TGTGCCAGCATGGCGGGAGGGCCCTTATCAGATACGCAGTATTTT. Protein: CASMAGGPLSDTQYF. Filled out from reference TRBV28 and TRBJ2-3, the complete variable domain reads DVKVTQSSRYLVKRTGEKVFLECVQDMDHENMFWYRQDPGLGLRLIYFSYDVKMKEKGDIPEGYSVSREKKERFSLILESASTNQTSMYLCASMAGGPLSDTQYFGPGTRLTVL.

The chain recombines TRBV6-6 with TRBJ2-1; 10 bases are a match to TRBD1. Germline assignment: CDR1 MNHNY and CDR2 SVGAGI (reference sequence). The CDR3 has 15 residues. The ends lost 4 bases at V and 6 bases at J; junction bases unmatched: 6. CDR3 in DNA: TGTGCCAGCAGTTTCTCCGGGACAGGGGTCAATGAGCAGTTCTTC. It encodes CASSFSGTGVNEQFF.